This T cell receptor (beta chain) was sequenced during a study of shared clonotypes between healthy human individuals (dated by TCRdb to 2019 to 2021). In terms of the full investigation: Three men and two women, aged 18 to 49 years, made up the cohort. To estimate repertoire size and how much clonotypes are shared between individuals, the study performed deep sequencing of blood TCR repertoires from roughly five healthy adults. To increase sequencing depth and limit assay-specific biases, TCR repertoire library preparation and sequencing were carried out by different laboratories using diverse techniques. Each donor's leukapheresis produced roughly between roughly 0.85 and 10 billion PBMCs. What the work shows at the level of the full study, not this receptor alone: Only blood was sampled, and tissue TCR repertoires likely differ from those in blood. Pairwise subsampling led to the expectation that sequencing depth would affect the degree of clonotype sharing among donors. Because the study included a small number of donors, the genetic and exposure-history diversity represented was limited.

Healthy HIV-negative adults with no recently reported acute infections or vaccinations were included as donors. All donors were Caucasian adults living in Nashville, Tennessee, USA. In the unsorted samples, approximately 85 million PBMCs were counted, and genomic DNA was extracted using the QIAamp DNA Blood Mini kit. After blood collection by leukapheresis, PBMCs were isolated using Ficoll-Histopaque density gradient centrifugation and then cryopreserved in the vapor phase of liquid nitrogen. Trimming at the junction amounts to 6 bases on V and 0 bases on J, and the germline ends lie 14 bases apart. The CDR3 holds 16 amino acids from the cysteine to the phenylalanine. CDR3 DNA is the only sequence kept; it has 48 bases, read in frame from the first base. CDR1 SGHAT and CDR2 FQDESV were looked up in the germline V gene (reference sequence). Using the deep immunoSEQ assay, multiplex PCR amplified TCR CDR3 regions from genomic DNA. For each cell subset, the extracted genomic DNA was distributed evenly across all wells of several immunoSEQ 96-well plates, and each plate served as one replicate. For unsorted PBMC, 250 to 300 ng genomic DNA, equal to 32,000 or so T cell genomes, was loaded into each replicate PCR. Ten immunoSEQ deep assay plates were used to sequence the unsorted PBMC genomic DNA. The purified libraries were quantified using a Qubit 3.0 fluorometer, sized with a Bioanalyzer 2100, and then quantified again using the KAPA Library Quantification kit. A separate single-read 150-cycle Illumina NextSeq 550 flow cell was used to sequence each immunoSEQ 96-well plate. Under the source paper's analysis protocol: Because the immunoSEQ output held only junctional sequences and lacked quality scores, the filtering could not match the filtering applied to full-length reads. To assign V/J genes and CDR3, sequences were annotated against IMGT germline references using PyIR, a Python wrapper for IgBLAST v1.9. Reads were removed for weak V/J assignments (E-value above 1e-6), missing CDR3, stop codons, out-of-frame junctions, or ambiguous translated residues. V3J clonotypes were defined as sequences sharing an identical inferred V gene, J gene, and CDR3 amino acid sequence. Percentage overlap between repertoires was calculated by dividing the number of shared unique clonotypes by the size of the smaller repertoire. Three approaches were used to assess repertoire richness: RTK rarefaction, the Chao1 estimator, and Recon v2.1 estimates of unobserved clonotypes. In its TCRdb copy, this immuneACCESS table keeps in-frame sequences only and misses some clones. Where compared with another copy, unresolved V genes explain less than half of these, and the others have no known cause. The DNA was the basis for D and trimming; V, J and clone size are from that table. Here the sample has 450,000 to 650,000 clones; roughly four fifths occur a single time. Of the sample, around 13% falls within the top ten clones.

About this clone itself: Its specific antigen is unknown. There are no base qualities to consult, and no much larger clone falls within one base.

The sequence derives from a woman between 40 and 50 years old in good health. Some clones in this sample may be carry-over from other donors' samples. The sample comprised PBMCs. The chain couples TRBV11-1 to TRBJ1-4; the D gene assignment is ambiguous. This receptor carries the CDR3 CASREGLIATNEKLFF. The DNA is TGTGCCAGCAGGGAAGGACTGATTGCAACTAATGAAAAACTGTTTTTT. Reference TRBV11-1 and TRBJ1-4 genes cover what lies past the CDR3, so the full variable domain is EAEVAQSPRYKITEKSQAVAFWCDPISGHATLYWYRQILGQGPELLVQFQDESVVDDSQLPKDRFSAERLKGVDSTLKIQPAELGDSAMYLCASREGLIATNEKLFFGSGTQLSVL.